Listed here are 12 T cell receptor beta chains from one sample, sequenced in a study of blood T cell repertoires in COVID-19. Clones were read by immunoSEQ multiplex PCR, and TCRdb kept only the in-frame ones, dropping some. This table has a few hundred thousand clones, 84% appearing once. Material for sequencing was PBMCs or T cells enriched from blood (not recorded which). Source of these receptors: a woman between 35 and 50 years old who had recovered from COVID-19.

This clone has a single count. The CDR3 DNA reads TGTGCCAGCAGGGGAGACGGCGAGCAGTACTTC. Translation gives CASRGDGEQYF. The rearrangement uses TRBV2 and TRBJ2-7; possibly TRBD2 for D (5 bases). Trimming left V 6 bases short and J 6 bases short, with 9 bases between. CDR3 length equals 11 residues. Germline values: CDR1 SNHLY, CDR2 FYNNEI.

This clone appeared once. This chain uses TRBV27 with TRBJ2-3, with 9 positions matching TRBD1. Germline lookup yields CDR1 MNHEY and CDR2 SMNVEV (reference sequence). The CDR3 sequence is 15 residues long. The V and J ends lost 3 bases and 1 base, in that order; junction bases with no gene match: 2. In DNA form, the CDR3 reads TGTGCCAGCAGTTTTCGGACAGGGGGCACAGATACGCAGTATTTT. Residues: CASSFRTGGTDTQYF.

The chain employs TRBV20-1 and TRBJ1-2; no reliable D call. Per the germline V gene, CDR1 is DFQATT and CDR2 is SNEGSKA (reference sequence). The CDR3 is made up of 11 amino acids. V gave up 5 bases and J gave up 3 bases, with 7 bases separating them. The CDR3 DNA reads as TGCAGTGCTCTCCAGGACTATGGCTACACCTTC. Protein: CSALQDYGYTF.

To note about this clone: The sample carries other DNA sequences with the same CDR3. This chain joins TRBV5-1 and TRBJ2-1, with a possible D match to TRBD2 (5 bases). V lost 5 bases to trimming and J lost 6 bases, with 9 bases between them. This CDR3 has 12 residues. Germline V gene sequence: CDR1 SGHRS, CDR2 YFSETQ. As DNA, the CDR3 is TGCGCCAGCAGTCGTACTAGCAATGAGCAGTTCTTC. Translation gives CASSRTSNEQFF. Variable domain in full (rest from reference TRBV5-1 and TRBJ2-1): KAGVTQTPRYLIKTRGQQVTLSCSPISGHRSVSWYQQTPGQGLQFLFEYFSETQRNKGNFPGRFSGRQFSNSRSEMNVSTLELGDSALYLCASSRTSNEQFFGPGTRLTVL.

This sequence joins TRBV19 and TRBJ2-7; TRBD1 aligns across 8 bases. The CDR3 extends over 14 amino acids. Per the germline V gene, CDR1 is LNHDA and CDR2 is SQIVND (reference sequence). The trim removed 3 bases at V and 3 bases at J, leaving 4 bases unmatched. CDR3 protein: CASSIGTGYYEQYF. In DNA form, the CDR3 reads TGTGCCAGTAGTATCGGGACAGGTTACTACGAGCAGTACTTC.

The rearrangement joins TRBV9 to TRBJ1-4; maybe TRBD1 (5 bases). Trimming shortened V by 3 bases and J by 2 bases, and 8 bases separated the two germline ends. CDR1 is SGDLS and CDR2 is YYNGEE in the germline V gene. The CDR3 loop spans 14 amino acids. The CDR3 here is CASSADSTNEKLFF. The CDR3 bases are TGTGCCAGCAGCGCCGACAGCACTAATGAAAAACTGTTTTTT.

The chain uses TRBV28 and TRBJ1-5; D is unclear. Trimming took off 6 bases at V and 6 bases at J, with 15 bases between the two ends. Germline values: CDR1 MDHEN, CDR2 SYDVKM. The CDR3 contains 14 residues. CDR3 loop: CASSPGLLRQPQHF. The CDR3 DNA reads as TGTGCCAGCAGCCCCGGACTTCTCCGTCAGCCCCAGCATTTT.

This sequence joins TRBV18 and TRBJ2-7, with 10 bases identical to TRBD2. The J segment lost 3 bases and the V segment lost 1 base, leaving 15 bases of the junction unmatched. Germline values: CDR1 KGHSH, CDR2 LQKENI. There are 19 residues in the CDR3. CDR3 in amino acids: CASSPQLAGGPNPHYEQYV. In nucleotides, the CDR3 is TGTGCCAGCTCACCACAGTTAGCGGGAGGCCCAAATCCCCACTACGAGCAGTACGTC.

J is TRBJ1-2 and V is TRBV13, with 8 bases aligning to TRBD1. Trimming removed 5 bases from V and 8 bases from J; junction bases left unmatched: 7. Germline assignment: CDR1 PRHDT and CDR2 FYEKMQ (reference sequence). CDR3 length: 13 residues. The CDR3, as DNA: TGTGCCAGCAGCCCGGACAGGGCGGGAGGCTACACCTTC. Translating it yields CASSPDRAGGYTF.

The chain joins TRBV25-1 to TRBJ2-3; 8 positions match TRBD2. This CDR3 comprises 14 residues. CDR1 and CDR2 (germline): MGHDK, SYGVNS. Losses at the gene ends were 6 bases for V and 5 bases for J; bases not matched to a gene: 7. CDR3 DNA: TGTGCCAGCAGGGGAGCGGGAGCGGTAGATACGCAGTATTTT. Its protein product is CASRGAGAVDTQYF.

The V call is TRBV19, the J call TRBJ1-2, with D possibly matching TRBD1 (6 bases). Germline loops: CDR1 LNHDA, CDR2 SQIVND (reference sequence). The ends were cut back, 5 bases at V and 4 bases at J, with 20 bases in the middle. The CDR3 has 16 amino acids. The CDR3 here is CASSAPNRAFVYGYTF. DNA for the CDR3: TGTGCCAGTAGTGCCCCGAACAGGGCGTTCGTCTATGGCTACACCTTC. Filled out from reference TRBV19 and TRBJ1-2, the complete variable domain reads DGGITQSPKYLFRKEGQNVTLSCEQNLNHDAMYWYRQDPGQGLRLIYYSQIVNDFQKGDIAEGYSVSREKKESFPLTVTSAQKNPTAFYLCASSAPNRAFVYGYTFGSGTRLTVV.

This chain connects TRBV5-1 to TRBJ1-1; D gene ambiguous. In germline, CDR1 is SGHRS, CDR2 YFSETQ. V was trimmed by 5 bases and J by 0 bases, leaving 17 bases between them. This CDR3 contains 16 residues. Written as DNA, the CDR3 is TGCGCCAGCAGGTACACCGCTGGCGGAATGAACACTGAAGCTTTCTTT. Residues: CASRYTAGGMNTEAFF.